The clone carrying this T cell receptor beta chain appeared a single time. No antigen is known for it. Profiled with immunoSEQ multiplex PCR; TCRdb holds only in-frame clones, not every one. The sample records 65,000 to 90,000 clones, just over 85% being singletons. This specimen belongs to a study of OX40 agonist ivuxolimab in advanced cancers. Study findings and constraints: Dose levels from 0.1 to 3.0 mg/kg saw CD4+ and CD8+ blood T cells expand clonally by week 6.

The CDR3 runs 13 residues. Per germline, CDR1 SNHLY and CDR2 FYNNEI. V gave up 5 bases and J gave up 9 bases, with 14 bases separating them. The starting material was CD4+ or CD8+ T cells sorted from blood, obtained in a trial of the OX40 agonist ivuxolimab. J is TRBJ1-5 and V is TRBV2; D unclear. The clonotype originates from an adult with an advanced solid tumor such as melanoma, head and neck, liver or kidney cancer. In DNA form, the CDR3 reads TGTGCCAGCAGTTCGAACGGGGTGGGGCCCCAGCATTTT. Protein: CASSSNGVGPQHF.